This TCR beta chain is from a study of technical replicates of blood from several donors. V gave up 4 bases and J gave up 9 bases; unmatched junction bases: 13. This CDR3 comprises 16 residues. CDR1 is SEHNR and CDR2 is FQNEAQ in the germline V gene (reference sequence). Sequenced by immunoSEQ multiplex PCR; TCRdb stores in-frame clones only, minus some. The sample includes nearly 80,000 clones, around 90% of them seen just once. Sequenced input: T cells isolated from PBMCs. The sequence was collected from a human donor in good health. The genes are TRBV7-9 and TRBJ2-7; TRBD1 matches at 12 bases. CDR3: CASSSLTGTGGLVQYF. The CDR3 coding sequence is TGTGCCAGCAGCTCGCTAACCGGGACAGGGGGCCTTGTGCAGTACTTC.